Listed below are T cell receptor beta chains from one sample, sequenced in a study of Ad26.COV2.S vaccination and SARS-CoV-2 variants. Profiled with immunoSEQ multiplex PCR; TCRdb holds only in-frame clones, not every one. The sample records 290,000 or so clones, around 87% being singletons. The material was peripheral blood, obtained in a trial of Ad26.COV2.S vaccine versus placebo. These receptors were taken from a person between 18 and 59 years old who received the Ad26.COV2.S COVID-19 vaccine or a placebo. CDR3s include the opening cysteine and the closing phenylalanine or tryptophan. A D gene is named only where the DNA matches it firmly. Part of the rows lack a size; the others show once, few, many or a class for expanded clones.

13	-	TRBV14	TRBJ2-7	-	TGTGCCAGCAGTCACGGGTGGGGAGGCGAGCAGTACTTC	CASSHGWGGEQYF
16	few	TRBV6-1	TRBJ1-5	TRBD1	TGTGCCAGCAGTGCGTCCGGGACAGGACTAAATCAGCCCCAGCATTTT	CASSASGTGLNQPQHF
14	-	TRBV9	TRBJ1-4	-	TGTGCCAGCAGCCTGGGCTGGGGTAATGAAAAACTGTTTTTT	CASSLGWGNEKLFF
12	-	TRBV7-9	TRBJ1-4	-	TGTGCCAGCAGCATAGGGACAGAAAAACTGTTTTTT	CASSIGTEKLFF
15	once	TRBV4-2	TRBJ1-1	TRBD1	TGTGCCAGCGCGACCGACAGGGCTCGCTCCACTGAAGCTTTCTTT	CASATDRARSTEAFF
16	-	TRBV3-1/TRBV3-2	TRBJ2-1	TRBD1	TGTGCCAGCAGCCACTACCGGGACAGGAACTACAATGAGCAGTTCTTC	CASSHYRDRNYNEQFF
11	-	TRBV20-1	TRBJ1-1	-	TGCAGTGCTATGGGCTACACTGAAGCTTTCTTT	CSAMGYTEAFF
16	-	TRBV6-6	TRBJ2-7	-	TGTGCCAGCAGTTACTCAGGGGGGGGGAGCTCCTACGAGCAGTACTTC	CASSYSGGGSSYEQYF
14	-	TRBV30	TRBJ2-3	-	TGTGCCTGGGGGCCCAACAGGGTGGGAGATACGCAGTATTTT	CAWGPNRVGDTQYF
14	-	TRBV6-4	TRBJ1-1	-	TGTGCCAGCAGTGCGGACAGACTGAACACTGAAGCTTTCTTT	CASSADRLNTEAFF
14	-	TRBV7-2	TRBJ2-7	-	TGTGCCAGCAGCTTATTAAAGAGTACCTACGAGCAGTACTTC	CASSLLKSTYEQYF
14	-	TRBV18	TRBJ1-2	TRBD1	TGTGCCAGCTCCGGGGACAGCCTTAACTATGGCTACACCTTC	CASSGDSLNYGYTF
15	few	TRBV5-1	TRBJ1-2	-	TGCGCCAGCAGCTTGGGGGCGGTACAGGCCTATGGCTACACCTTC	CASSLGAVQAYGYTF
16	-	TRBV10-3	TRBJ2-1	TRBD2	TGTGCCATCAGTGACCCGGCACTAGCGGAGTACAATGAGCAGTTCTTC	CAISDPALAEYNEQFF
12	-	TRBV12-3/TRBV12-4	TRBJ2-3	-	TGTGCCAGCACCAGGGTAACAGATACGCAGTATTTT	CASTRVTDTQYF
14	-	TRBV5-1	TRBJ1-4	-	TGCGCCAGCAGCTATAGTGCAACTAATGAAAAACTGTTTTTT	CASSYSATNEKLFF
15	-	TRBV11-3	TRBJ1-1	-	TGTGCCAGCAGCTTGGGTGGCGGTATAAACACTGAAGCTTTCTTT	CASSLGGGINTEAFF
15	-	TRBV30	TRBJ2-7	-	TGTGCCTGGAGTGGTGGCAGGGGCTCTCTCTACGAGCAGTACTTC	CAWSGGRGSLYEQYF
13	-	TRBV6-6	TRBJ2-7	-	TGTGCCAGCAGCCAGCGAAGTGGTTACGAGCAGTACTTC	CASSQRSGYEQYF
11	-	TRBV3-1/TRBV3-2	TRBJ1-2	-	TGTGCCAGCAGCCTTCTCTATGGCTACACCTTC	CASSLLYGYTF
16	-	TRBV19	TRBJ2-1	TRBD2	TGTGCCAGTAGTATAGAGGGCGGGAGGACATACAATGAGCAGTTCTTC	CASSIEGGRTYNEQFF
17	-	TRBV4-1	TRBJ2-3	-	TGCGCCAGCAGCCAAGATTCTACAGGGAGCTTCACAGATACGCAGTATTTT	CASSQDSTGSFTDTQYF
14	once	TRBV7-3	TRBJ2-1	TRBD2	TGTGCCAGCAGCCCCCGACTAGCGCACAATGAGCAGTTCTTC	CASSPRLAHNEQFF
12	-	TRBV10-3	TRBJ1-4	-	TGTGCCGCCAGGGCCGATAATGAAAAACTGTTTTTT	CAARADNEKLFF
11	-	TRBV12-3/TRBV12-4	TRBJ1-1	-	TGTGCCAGCAGTTTTGGCACTGAAGCTTTCTTT	CASSFGTEAFF
12	-	TRBV30	TRBJ1-2	TRBD1	TGTGCCCGGGACAGGAGGAACTATGGCTACACCTTC	CARDRRNYGYTF
14	-	TRBV5-1	TRBJ2-7	TRBD2	TGCGCCACCTCGGAACGAGCGGGACCAAAAAGGCCGTACTTC	CATSERAGPKRPYF
15	-	TRBV10-3	TRBJ2-5	-	TGTGCCATCAGTGAGGCAAAGATTGGGGGGGAGACCCAGTACTTC	CAISEAKIGGETQYF
12	-	TRBV29-1	TRBJ1-2	TRBD1	TGCAGCGTCGCGGGACAGTCATATGGCTACACCTTC	CSVAGQSYGYTF
13	once	TRBV2	TRBJ1-6	-	TGTGCCAGCAGTGACCGGGGGAATTCACCCCTCCACTTT	CASSDRGNSPLHF
16	-	TRBV6-5	TRBJ1-1	TRBD1	TGTGCCAGCAGTTTACCCGGGACAGGGGGGAGAGCTGAAGCTTTCTTT	CASSLPGTGGRAEAFF
13	few	TRBV11-1	TRBJ1-1	-	TGTGCCAGCAGCTTAGTCGGCGGGGTGAAAGCTTTCTTT	CASSLVGGVKAFF
15	few	TRBV24-1	TRBJ1-6	TRBD1	TGTGCCACCAGAAGATCCGGGACAGAAAATTCACCCCTCCACTTT	CATRRSGTENSPLHF
17	-	TRBV7-2	TRBJ2-2	-	TGTGCCAGCAGCCCACGGGGAGGGGGAACTAACACCGGGGAGCTGTTTTTT	CASSPRGGGTNTGELFF
14	-	TRBV27	TRBJ2-3	-	TGTGCCAGCAGTCCTCTTTCTAGCACAGATACGCAGTATTTT	CASSPLSSTDTQYF
14	-	TRBV28	TRBJ1-4	-	TGTGCCAGTAAAACAGGCGCAACTAATGAAAAACTGTTTTTT	CASKTGATNEKLFF
14	-	TRBV4-2	TRBJ1-5	-	TGTGCCAGCAGTCCGAGGGTGCCGGATCAGCCCCAGCATTTT	CASSPRVPDQPQHF
13	-	TRBV7-3	TRBJ2-5	-	TGTGCCAGCAGCCTGGACATCCAAGAGACCCAGTACTTC	CASSLDIQETQYF
13	-	TRBV27	TRBJ1-2	TRBD1	TGTGCCAGCAGTTTGAAACAGGGGATAGCCTACACCTTC	CASSLKQGIAYTF
14	-	TRBV6-5	TRBJ2-5	-	TGTGCCAGCAGCCCGGGGGTCCGGGGAGAGACCCAGTACTTC	CASSPGVRGETQYF
15	-	TRBV11-2	TRBJ2-3	-	TGTGCCAGCAGCTTAGTAGTGACTAGCACAGATACGCAGTATTTT	CASSLVVTSTDTQYF
15	-	TRBV7-8	TRBJ1-2	TRBD1	TGTGCCAGCAGCCTCTTCGGGACAGGGCTCGGTGGCTACACCTTC	CASSLFGTGLGGYTF
14	-	TRBV10-3	TRBJ1-1	-	TGTGCCATCAGTGAGGGGGGCGCGAACACTGAAGCTTTCTTT	CAISEGGANTEAFF
14	-	TRBV11-3	TRBJ2-3	-	TGTGCCAGCGGTCCCGGGGCACTCACAGATACGCAGTATTTT	CASGPGALTDTQYF
13	-	TRBV24-1	TRBJ2-1	-	TGTGCCACCAGTGATCCGACTAGAAATGAGCAGTTCTTC	CATSDPTRNEQFF
13	-	TRBV2	TRBJ1-5	TRBD1	TGTGCCAGCGTACAGGGGATGAATCAGCCCCAGCATTTT	CASVQGMNQPQHF
13	-	TRBV6-5	TRBJ1-2	TRBD1	TGTGCCAGCAGTAGACAGGGGACGAATGGCTACACCTTC	CASSRQGTNGYTF
13	once	TRBV27	TRBJ1-1	-	TGTGCCAGCAGTTTAGGGTTGAACACTGAAGCTTTCTTT	CASSLGLNTEAFF
14	-	TRBV27	TRBJ2-7	TRBD1	TGTGCCAGCAGTTGGAAGGGACAGGGGTACGAGCAGTACTTC	CASSWKGQGYEQYF
14	-	TRBV9	TRBJ1-6	-	TGTGCCAGCCAAAGGGGGAACGATAATTCACCCCTCCACTTT	CASQRGNDNSPLHF
13	-	TRBV27	TRBJ2-7	-	TGTGCCAGCAGTTTATCATTGGGCTACGAGCAGTACTTC	CASSLSLGYEQYF
16	-	TRBV5-4	TRBJ1-6	-	TGTGCCAGCAGCTTCGGCACCGGTAGAGGGGGGTCACCCCTCCACTTT	CASSFGTGRGGSPLHF